Included here is one TCR beta chain sequence, with context. This specimen belongs to a study of cytomegalovirus exposure and HLA in healthy donors. The CDR3 is 15 amino acids. CDR1 MNHEY and CDR2 SMNVEV come from the germline V gene (reference sequence). J was trimmed by 1 base and V by 6 bases; bases with no gene match: 5. A multiplex PCR was run with 60 Vbeta primers and 13 Jbeta primers. Clones were sequenced by immunoSEQ multiplex PCR, and TCRdb holds only the in-frame ones, with some missing. Here the sample spans around 140,000 clones, 75% to 85% being singletons. This TCR was sampled from a woman in her thirties or forties in good health and CMV-seronegative. The gene calls are TRBV27 and TRBJ2-7, with 11 bases aligning to TRBD1. Sequencing used PBMCs. The CDR3 sequence is CASRWGQGGSYEQYF. The CDR3 bases are TGTGCCAGCAGATGGGGACAGGGGGGATCCTACGAGCAGTACTTC.